These 14 T cell receptor beta chains were all obtained from the same sample, sequenced in a study of blood T cell repertoires in COVID-19. TCRdb keeps only in-frame clones here, not all; method: immunoSEQ multiplex PCR. The table shows 540,000 or so clones, with roughly 89% occurring only once. The material sequenced was peripheral blood. The receptors were gathered from a woman aged 45-65 years with COVID-19, enrolled during active disease.

CDR3 in DNA: TGTGCCAGCAGTGCGTGGACAGGGGTAACTGAAGCTTTCTTT. Amino acids: CASSAWTGVTEAFF. V usage is TRBV27 and J usage is TRBJ1-1, with 9 bases identical to TRBD1. Germline trimming cut 5 bases from V and 5 bases from J; bases unmatched to any gene: 6. Germline V gene data show CDR1 as MNHEY and CDR2 as SMNVEV (reference sequence). The length of the CDR3 is 14 residues.

This sequence joins TRBV18 and TRBJ1-5; D unresolved. This CDR3 spans 14 amino acids. Germline V gene lookup returns CDR1 KGHSH and CDR2 LQKENI. The V and J ends lost 6 bases and 2 bases respectively, with 11 bases between them. The CDR3 here is CASSVERGNQPQHF. In DNA form, the CDR3 reads TGTGCCAGCTCGGTTGAGAGGGGCAATCAGCCCCAGCATTTT.

V usage is TRBV30 and J usage is TRBJ1-1; tentatively, D is TRBD1 (5 bases). V was pared by 8 bases and J by 4 bases, with 20 bases between. Germline V CDR1 and CDR2: GTSNPN, SVGIG (reference sequence). The CDR3 is made up of 14 amino acids. The CDR3 protein is CAQATGVSGTEAFF. CDR3 in DNA: TGTGCCCAAGCGACGGGGGTGAGTGGCACTGAAGCTTTCTTT. Looking up the rest from reference TRBV30 and TRBJ1-1 gives the full variable domain: SQTIHQWPATLVQPVGSPLSLECTVEGTSNPNLYWYRQAAGRGLQLLFYSVGIGQISSEVPQNLSASRPQDRQFILSSKKLLLSDSGFYLCAQATGVSGTEAFFGQGTRLTVV.

CDR3 residues: CASSASGTGGREQYF. In nucleotides, the CDR3 is TGTGCCAGCAGTGCCTCCGGGACAGGGGGACGCGAGCAGTACTTC. This chain connects TRBV27 to TRBJ2-7; 11 nucleotides align to TRBD1. CDR1 is MNHEY and CDR2 is SMNVEV in the germline V gene (reference sequence). J gave up 6 bases and V 5 bases, and 9 bases lay outside the gene matches. This CDR3 has 15 residues.

The chain has TRBV28 and TRBJ2-1, with D possibly TRBD2 on 5 matching bases. CDR1 is MDHEN, CDR2 SYDVKM, per germline. Trimming removed 4 bases at V and 15 bases at J, with 22 bases between. The CDR3 is made up of 14 amino acids. CDR3 nucleotides: TGTGCCAGCAGTTCCCCTCCGACCGGGCCCGAGGGGTTCTTC. Protein sequence: CASSSPPTGPEGFF.

The chain joins TRBV19 to TRBJ1-5; TRBD1 agrees at 10 bases. Germline V lookup: CDR1 LNHDA, CDR2 SQIVND (reference sequence). The CDR3 loop spans 17 amino acids. Losses at the gene ends were 7 bases for V and 2 bases for J; bases not matched to a gene: 11. The CDR3 DNA reads TGTGCCAGTACCGCGGGACAGGGGAGGCTGGGCAATCAGCCCCAGCATTTT. This encodes CASTAGQGRLGNQPQHF. Complete variable domain (other parts from reference TRBV19 and TRBJ1-5): DGGITQSPKYLFRKEGQNVTLSCEQNLNHDAMYWYRQDPGQGLRLIYYSQIVNDFQKGDIAEGYSVSREKKESFPLTVTSAQKNPTAFYLCASTAGQGRLGNQPQHFGDGTRLSIL.

The chain recombines TRBV9 with TRBJ1-1; 11 positions match TRBD1. This CDR3 has 19 residues. After removal of 0 bases from V and 1 base from J, the junction contained 11 bases not matched to a gene. In germline, CDR1 is SGDLS, CDR2 YYNGEE. CDR3 in DNA: TGTGCCAGCAGCGTAGCGTCTGGGACAGGGGGGGTTCGGAACACTGAAGCTTTCTTT. It encodes CASSVASGTGGVRNTEAFF.

This clone has a single count. The CDR3 DNA reads TGTGCCAGCAGTTTATCGAAGCTGCGTCGGGTTTACGAGCAGTACTTC. Its translation is CASSLSKLRRVYEQYF. This chain links TRBV27 with TRBJ2-7, with D hard to call. Germline assignment: CDR1 MNHEY and CDR2 SMNVEV (reference sequence). This CDR3 is 16 amino acids long. V lost 0 bases and J lost 4, with 16 bases in between.

The V and J genes are TRBV28 and TRBJ1-2; TRBD1 matches 9 bases. The CDR3 has 14 residues. V lost 6 bases and J lost 3; bases outside the gene matches: 5. The germline CDR1 and CDR2 sequences are MDHEN and SYDVKM. The CDR3 DNA is TGTGCCAGCAGCACAGGGGGCATCGACTATGGCTACACCTTC. Its translation is CASSTGGIDYGYTF.

The V call is TRBV12-3 or TRBV12-4, the J call TRBJ2-7, with 8 positions matching TRBD1. CDR3 length equals 13 residues. V trimming: 2 bases; J trimming: 11 bases; junction bases outside the gene matches: 8. The DNA of the CDR3 is TGTGCCAGCAGTTTAACCCGACAGGGGAAGGAGTACTTC. It specifies CASSLTRQGKEYF.

This clone appeared once. The CDR3 region has the DNA TGTGCCACCACGTGGGGGGGGGCGAATGAAAAACTGTTTTTT. This encodes CATTWGGANEKLFF. The V call is TRBV2, the J call TRBJ1-4; maybe TRBD1 (6 bases). V lost 10 bases and J lost 5, with 17 bases in between. CDR1 is SNHLY and CDR2 is FYNNEI in the germline V gene. The CDR3 has 14 residues.

CDR3 coding DNA: TGTGCCTCGATTGGACACATCGGGACTGAAGCTTTCTTT. It codes for CASIGHIGTEAFF. V usage is TRBV6-5 and J usage is TRBJ1-1; TRBD1 might be the D (5 bases). Trimming left V 11 bases short and J 5 bases short, with 18 bases between. From germline, CDR1 is MNHEY and CDR2 SVGAGI. This CDR3 contains 13 residues.

V usage is TRBV6-1 and J usage is TRBJ1-3; D might be TRBD1 (5 bases). The CDR3 sequence is 17 residues long. CDR1 and CDR2 from the germline V gene are MNHNS and SASEGT. V lost 4 bases, J lost 5 bases, and 21 bases lay in between. This CDR3 is CASSGQSGTVLRNTIYF. CDR3 coding DNA: TGTGCCAGCAGTGGCCAATCCGGGACTGTTCTGCGAAACACCATATATTTT.

The genes are TRBV7-2 and TRBJ2-3; a weak D match, TRBD1 (5 bases). Germline lookup yields CDR1 SGHTA and CDR2 FQGNSA. The CDR3 consists of 13 residues. Trimming took off 8 bases at V and 5 bases at J, with 14 bases between the two ends. This chain's CDR3 is CASRGAGLDTQYF. The CDR3 DNA reads TGTGCCAGCCGCGGCGCAGGGCTAGATACGCAGTATTTT.